The rows below give T cell receptor beta chains drawn from one sample of a study of blood T cell repertoires in COVID-19. Generated by immunoSEQ multiplex PCR, the TCRdb table keeps only in-frame clones and is missing some. The sample contains 85,000 or so clones, around 86% of which appear only once. The sequencing sample was made of peripheral blood. These receptors were collected from a middle-aged man with active or convalescent COVID-19. CDR3s include the opening cysteine and the closing phenylalanine or tryptophan. Fields, in order: V gene, D gene, clone size, J gene, CDR3 DNA, CDR3 protein. D genes are given only for firm matches. Size values are once, few and many counts, or a class for expanded clones, and some rows have none.

TRBV6-5	-	-	TRBJ1-2	TGTGCCAGCAGATACCTCCAGCCCGGCGGGGGCTACACCTTC	CASRYLQPGGGYTF
TRBV15	-	-	TRBJ2-2	TGTGCCACCAGCAGAGTACGGGTACTCACCGGGGAGCTGTTTTTT	CATSRVRVLTGELFF
TRBV3-1/TRBV3-2	TRBD2	-	TRBJ2-1	TGTGCCAGCAGCCAAGGACTAGCGGGTTTGTATGAGCAGTTCTTC	CASSQGLAGLYEQFF
TRBV30	-	-	TRBJ1-5	TGTGCCTGGACAGGGGACCGAAATCAGCCCCAGCATTTT	CAWTGDRNQPQHF
TRBV7-8	-	-	TRBJ2-7	TGTGCCAGCAGCTTAGTTTACGAAGGGGTTAGCGAGCAGTACTTC	CASSLVYEGVSEQYF
TRBV11-3	TRBD2	-	TRBJ2-1	TGTGCCAGCAGCTTAGAGACTAGCGGATACAATGAGCAGTTCTTC	CASSLETSGYNEQFF
TRBV27	-	-	TRBJ2-5	TGTGCCAGCAGTTTAGTGGACAGCATTCAAGAGACCCAGTACTTC	CASSLVDSIQETQYF
TRBV7-2	-	-	TRBJ2-4	TGTGCCAGCAGCCCCCGGTTTGTAGCCAAAAACATTCAGTACTTC	CASSPRFVAKNIQYF
TRBV19	TRBD1	-	TRBJ2-7	TGTGCCAGTAGTAAGATCTCGTGGGACAGCTCCTACGAGCAGTACTTC	CASSKISWDSSYEQYF
TRBV19	-	-	TRBJ1-6	TGTGCCAGTAGTCTGAACCGGGATGTGACCAATTCACCCCTCCACTTT	CASSLNRDVTNSPLHF
TRBV30	-	-	TRBJ1-1	TGTGCCTGGAGTGTGGCGGAGGAAGCTTTCTTT	CAWSVAEEAFF
TRBV5-1	TRBD2	-	TRBJ2-3	TGCGCCAGCAGTCTAGAGCGGGGGGCTGATAGCACAGATACGCAGTATTTT	CASSLERGADSTDTQYF
TRBV19	-	-	TRBJ1-6	TGTGCCAGTAGTGCCCGACAGAGATCACCCCTCCACTTT	CASSARQRSPLHF
TRBV5-5	-	-	TRBJ1-5	TGTGCCAGCAGCTTGGTCGGGACACTCAGCAATCAGCCCCAGCATTTT	CASSLVGTLSNQPQHF
TRBV28	TRBD1	-	TRBJ2-7	TGTGCCAGCAGTTACCGGACAGGGGGGATCGAGCAGTACTTC	CASSYRTGGIEQYF
TRBV5-1	TRBD2	-	TRBJ2-5	TGCGCCAGCAGCATGAGGACTAGCGGCCAAGAGACCCAGTACTTC	CASSMRTSGQETQYF
TRBV18	-	-	TRBJ2-5	TGTGCCAGCTCACCACCGGGGAGTGGAGAGACCCAGTACTTC	CASSPPGSGETQYF
TRBV7-2	TRBD2	-	TRBJ2-7	TGTGCCAGCAGCTTAGTAGTTAGCGGGGGGTACGAGCAGTACTTC	CASSLVVSGGYEQYF
TRBV13	TRBD2	-	TRBJ2-1	TGTGCCAGCAGCCCCATGGGACTAGCGGGAGGAGGGGCCTACAATGAGCAGTTCTTC	CASSPMGLAGGGAYNEQFF
TRBV6-4	TRBD1	-	TRBJ1-5	TGTGCCAGCAGTGACACCGACAGGGATAGCAATCAGCCCCAGCATTTT	CASSDTDRDSNQPQHF
TRBV10-2	TRBD2	-	TRBJ2-7	TGCGCCAGCAGTGACCAAACTAGCGGGGGGCTCGAGCAGTACTTC	CASSDQTSGGLEQYF
TRBV19	-	-	TRBJ1-4	TGTGCCAGTAGCACAGGGAAAACTAATGAAAAACTGTTTTTT	CASSTGKTNEKLFF
TRBV6-2/TRBV6-3	-	-	TRBJ2-3	TGTGCCAGCAGTAACAGACGATTGGCAACAGATACGCAGTATTTT	CASSNRRLATDTQYF
TRBV6-5	-	-	TRBJ2-1	TGTGCCAGCGCGCGGAGGGGGGGCTACAATGAGCAGTTCTTC	CASARRGGYNEQFF
TRBV18	-	-	TRBJ2-3	TGTGCCAGCTCAAGGACAGCCACAGATACGCAGTATTTT	CASSRTATDTQYF
TRBV6-6	TRBD1	once	TRBJ1-4	TGTGCCAGCAACTACCAGGGGGCCGGTAATGAAAAACTGTTTTTT	CASNYQGAGNEKLFF
TRBV19	TRBD1	-	TRBJ2-5	TGTGCCAGTAGCGCTAAGGGGGCAGAGACCCAGTACTTC	CASSAKGAETQYF
TRBV18	TRBD2	-	TRBJ2-3	TGTGCCAGCTCACCTCTCGAGTCAGCGGGATATGGTACAGATACGCAGTATTTT	CASSPLESAGYGTDTQYF
TRBV5-1	TRBD1	-	TRBJ2-1	TGCGCCAGCAGCCTACGACAGGGGTCGACGTACAATGAGCAGTTCTTC	CASSLRQGSTYNEQFF
TRBV11-2	TRBD2	-	TRBJ2-1	TGTGCCAGCAGCTTCGAAAGCGGGAGCTTTTACAATGAGCAGTTCTTC	CASSFESGSFYNEQFF
TRBV5-1	TRBD1	once	TRBJ1-6	TGCGCCAGCAGCTTGGGGACAGGGGGGAATTCACCCCTCCACTTT	CASSLGTGGNSPLHF
TRBV3-1/TRBV3-2	TRBD1	-	TRBJ1-1	TGTGCCAGCAGCCCGTGGACAGGGAACACTGAAGCTTTCTTT	CASSPWTGNTEAFF
TRBV6-1	-	-	TRBJ1-6	TGTGCCAGCAGTGAAAGGCAGGCCGTTACCTCCTATAATTCACCCCTCCACTTT	CASSERQAVTSYNSPLHF
TRBV24-1	TRBD1	-	TRBJ2-7	TGTGCCACCAGTGACCCCGGGACAGGGTTCTACGAGCAGTACTTC	CATSDPGTGFYEQYF
TRBV28	TRBD2	-	TRBJ2-7	TGTGCCAGCAGTTTAGGACTAGCGGGAGCCGAGGGCGAGCAGTACTTC	CASSLGLAGAEGEQYF
TRBV6-5	-	once	TRBJ2-7	TGTGCCAGCAGCAGGCGACAGGGAGGCTACGAGCAGTACTTC	CASSRRQGGYEQYF
TRBV27	-	few	TRBJ1-5	TGTGCCAGCAGTCGACAGGTCAATCAGCCCCAGCATTTT	CASSRQVNQPQHF
TRBV19	TRBD1	once	TRBJ1-5	TGTGCCAGTAGGAGAGGACAGGGCTATGATCAGCCCCAGCATTTT	CASRRGQGYDQPQHF
TRBV25-1	-	-	TRBJ1-2	TGTGCCAGCAGTCAGGGGCAGACTTATGGCTACACCTTC	CASSQGQTYGYTF
TRBV18	TRBD1	-	TRBJ1-1	TGTGCCAGCTCACCAATTTTACAGGGGTCGATGAACACTGAAGCTTTCTTT	CASSPILQGSMNTEAFF
TRBV6-2/TRBV6-3	TRBD2	once	TRBJ2-5	TGTGCCAGCAGTCGAGCAGCGGGGGGTCAGGAGACCCAGTACTTC	CASSRAAGGQETQYF
TRBV29-1	-	-	TRBJ2-6	TGCAGCGTTGGGACAAGCTCTGGGGCCAACGTCCTGACTTTC	CSVGTSSGANVLTF
TRBV6-5	-	-	TRBJ1-1	TGTGCCAGCAGTTATCTCCCCTCGAGTCTGAACACTGAAGCTTTCTTT	CASSYLPSSLNTEAFF
TRBV5-1	-	-	TRBJ1-4	TGCGCCAGCAGCTTGATCGGGGGGGTAGGTGAAAAACTGTTTTTT	CASSLIGGVGEKLFF
TRBV19	-	-	TRBJ1-1	TGTGCCAGTAGTATTCAGGTGAACACTGAAGCTTTCTTT	CASSIQVNTEAFF
TRBV5-1	TRBD2	-	TRBJ2-2	TGCGCCAGCAGCTTGGAAGCAGGGAGGGGCACCGGGGAGCTGTTTTTT	CASSLEAGRGTGELFF
TRBV5-1	-	-	TRBJ1-4	TGCGCCAGCAGCTTTAGGGGGGGTGAAGGTGAAAAACTGTTTTTT	CASSFRGGEGEKLFF
TRBV6-5	-	-	TRBJ2-1	TGTGCCAGCAGGGGATGGGGCGGCGTGCAGTTCTTC	CASRGWGGVQFF
TRBV25-1	-	-	TRBJ2-5	TGTGCCAGCGGAGCAAAAGGAGGAATCCGGGGGCAAGAGACCCAGTACTTC	CASGAKGGIRGQETQYF
TRBV11-3	TRBD2	-	TRBJ2-1	TGTGCCAGCAGCTTAGATCTAGGACTAGCGGGAAACAATGAGCAGTTCTTC	CASSLDLGLAGNNEQFF
TRBV18	TRBD1	-	TRBJ1-5	TGTGCCAGCTCACCAGCCGGGGGACAGAGCAATCAGCCCCAGCATTTT	CASSPAGGQSNQPQHF
TRBV10-3	-	-	TRBJ2-7	TGTGCCATCACCATGGACAAAATCTACGAGCAGTACTTC	CAITMDKIYEQYF
TRBV24-1	-	-	TRBJ2-1	TGTGCCACCAGTGATCCGCAATTGAGCTCCTACAATGAGCAGTTCTTC	CATSDPQLSSYNEQFF
TRBV5-1	-	-	TRBJ2-5	TGCGCCAGCAGCTATACAGAACAAGAGACCCAGTACTTC	CASSYTEQETQYF
TRBV4-2	-	-	TRBJ1-2	TGTGCCAGCAGCCAAGAACAGGGATTCCGCGGCTACACCTTC	CASSQEQGFRGYTF